Listed here are 24 T cell receptor beta chains from one sample, sequenced in a study of glioma-infiltrating T cells. Using RNA template, CDR3s of TCR alpha and beta were amplified with iRepertoire arm-PCR. TCRdb re-analysed the multiplex PCR reads in MiXCR, keeping a single row per CDR3 protein. In the table there are about 93,000 distinct CDR3 sequences, around 40% of which are singletons. The sample consisted of glioma tissue, nonneoplastic brain tissue, or PBMCs (not recorded which). The receptors come from a human donor with low-grade glioma or glioblastoma, undergoing nonglioma brain surgery, or in good health (not recorded which).

This clonotype was recorded many times. This chain joins TRBV29-1 and TRBJ2-5; D call uncertain. The CDR3 covers 10 residues. Deletions cut 4 bases from V and 5 bases from J, with 5 bases between. The germline CDR1 and CDR2 sequences are SQVTM and ANQGSEA. The CDR3 spells CSVARETQYF. The DNA of the CDR3 is TGCAGCGTTGCAAGGGAGACCCAGTACTTC.

This clonotype was seen repeatedly, ten times or more. This rearrangement joins TRBV11-2 to TRBJ2-5; D is ambiguous. In germline, CDR1 is SGHAT, CDR2 FQNNGV. The CDR3 is made up of 15 amino acids. Trimming took off 1 base at V and 0 bases at J, with 9 bases between the two ends. For the CDR3, the DNA is TGTGCCAGCAGCTTAGTTGGGCAGAACCAAGAGACCCAGTACTTC. Its protein is CASSLVGQNQETQYF. Full variable domain (rest looked up from reference TRBV11-2 and TRBJ2-5): EAGVAQSPRYKIIEKRQSVAFWCNPISGHATLYWYQQILGQGPKLLIQFQNNGVVDDSQLPKDRFSAERLKGVDSTLKIQPAKLEDSAVYLCASSLVGQNQETQYFGPGTRLLVL.

The V call is TRBV28, the J call TRBJ2-7; D is perhaps TRBD1 (5 bases). Looked up from germline, CDR1 is MDHEN and CDR2 is SYDVKM. The CDR3 length is 13 residues. The ends were cut back, 2 bases at V and 5 bases at J, with 10 bases in the middle. The CDR3: CASSLGLGDEQYF. CDR3 sequence (DNA): TGTGCCAGCAGTTTAGGGTTAGGGGACGAGCAGTACTTC.

This clonotype was counted at least ten times. The chain carries TRBV7-2 and TRBJ2-2; no clear D gene. This CDR3 is 13 amino acids long. Trimming shortened V by 4 bases and J by 5 bases, and 8 bases separated the two germline ends. Looked up from germline, CDR1 is SGHTA and CDR2 is FQGNSA. This CDR3 is CASSSMGTGELFF. The DNA of the CDR3 is TGTGCCAGCAGCTCCATGGGGACCGGGGAGCTGTTTTTT.

This clonotype was recorded at least ten times. The chain carries TRBV7-2 and TRBJ2-1, with TRBD2 matching 13 bases. There are 15 residues in the CDR3. Per the germline V gene, CDR1 is SGHTA and CDR2 is FQGNSA. The V gene end was trimmed by 5 bases and the J gene end by 9 bases; junction bases not matched to a gene: 7. This chain's CDR3 is CASSRPTSGRVEQFF. Written as DNA, the CDR3 is TGTGCCAGCAGCCGCCCCACTAGCGGGAGGGTTGAGCAGTTCTTC.

This clonotype was observed a few times. The chain carries TRBV12-3 or TRBV12-4 and TRBJ2-2, with D hard to call. The V end was cut by 3 bases, the J end by 2 bases, with 7 bases between. This CDR3 has 14 residues. The CDR3 spells CASSLQINTGELFF. The CDR3 region has the DNA TGTGCCAGCAGTTTGCAGATTAACACCGGGGAGCTGTTTTTT.

The count of this clonotype is one. Here the CDR3 omits its conserved ending phenylalanine or tryptophan, so a read error is the likely source. It is unclear where the CDR3 begins or ends on the DNA, so no DNA is shown, and the CDR3 is as TCRdb lists it. CDR3 in amino acids: CASRSRGGMGAEALS. This chain joins TRBV28 and TRBJ1-1; the D segment call TRBD1 is taken from the table without a DNA check. The CDR3 has 15 amino acids, counting both end residues. Germline lookup yields CDR1 MDHEN and CDR2 SYDVKM.

The chain recombines TRBV6-5 with TRBJ2-5; D call uncertain. Trimming took off 6 bases at V and 4 bases at J, with 21 bases between the two ends. This CDR3 is 16 amino acids long. The germline gives CDR1 MNHEY, CDR2 SVGAGI. The CDR3 DNA follows: TGTGCCAGCAGCGTGCCCCTGGAGAAGCCCCTAGAGACCCAGTACTTC. The encoded protein is CASSVPLEKPLETQYF.

The CDR3 loop reads CASSEGGKQSYEQYF. For the CDR3, the DNA is TGCGCCAGCAGTGAGGGCGGGAAACAGTCCTACGAGCAGTACTTC. V and J are TRBV10-1 and TRBJ2-5; maybe TRBD2 (6 bases). The assigned J gene may be wrong: the sequence end matches TRBJ2-7 better. This CDR3 comprises 15 residues. Germline CDR1 is WNHNN and CDR2 is SYGVQD (reference sequence).

This clonotype showed up many times. In nucleotides, the CDR3 is TGTGCCAGCAGTTACTCAGGGACATCAGCGCAGTACTTC. As protein: CASSYSGTSAQYF. This chain joins TRBV6-5 and TRBJ2-7; perhaps TRBD1 as D (6 bases). The CDR3 has 13 residues. Trimming pared 0 bases from V and 9 bases from J, leaving 12 bases between. Germline CDR1 reads MNHEY; CDR2 reads SVGAGI.

A word on this clonotype: Sequence at one end of the junction differs from germline and may be a read error. The CDR3 nucleotides read TGTGCCAGCAGTCCCCGGGACAATCAACGAGGAAACGCCATGTATTTT. This encodes CASSPRDNQRGNAMYF. The rearrangement uses TRBV27 and TRBJ1-3; D is perhaps TRBD1 (6 bases). Germline assignment: CDR1 MNHEY and CDR2 SMNVEV (reference sequence). The CDR3 runs to 16 residues.

Only a few counts were recorded for this clonotype. The chain has TRBV12-3 or TRBV12-4 and TRBJ2-5; 10 bases line up with TRBD2. This CDR3 comprises 13 residues. V lost 9 bases to trimming and J lost 1 base; unmatched junction nucleotides: 2. DNA of the CDR3: TGTGCCAGAGCGGGGGGGCGCCAAGAGACCCAGTACTTC. Its translation is CARAGGRQETQYF.

This clonotype was observed many times. This sequence joins TRBV2 and TRBJ1-5, with TRBD1 matching over 7 bases. CDR3 length equals 15 residues. Losses at the gene ends were 6 bases for V and 0 bases for J; bases not matched to a gene: 5. Germline loops: CDR1 SNHLY, CDR2 FYNNEI. The CDR3 loop reads CASRGDSYSNQPQHF. CDR3 bases: TGTGCCAGCAGAGGGGACAGTTATAGCAATCAGCCCCAGCATTTT.

Only a few counts were recorded for this clonotype. Being one base from a much bigger clone, this may be a read error. This chain joins TRBV2 and TRBJ1-2; perhaps TRBD1 as D (6 bases). The CDR3 covers 13 residues. Germline CDR1 is SNHLY and CDR2 is FYNNEI. This CDR3 reads CASSPRGAYGHTF. CDR3 sequence (DNA): TGTGCCAGCAGCCCCAGGGGCGCCTATGGCCACACCTTC.

This clonotype was detected once. The chain joins TRBV15 to TRBJ2-5; TRBD2 agrees at 8 bases. This CDR3 is 14 amino acids long. V lost 1 base, J lost 3 bases, and 1 base stayed unmatched. CDR1 and CDR2 (germline): LNHNV, YYDKDF (reference sequence). The CDR3 coding sequence is TGTGCCACCAGCAGAGCGGGGGGGGAAGAGACCCAGTACTTC. Protein product: CATSRAGGEETQYF.

Regarding this clonotype: Compared with germline, one end of the junction differs, possibly owing to a read error. The V and J genes are TRBV4-1 and TRBJ1-2, with D uncertain. The CDR3 length is 15 residues. Germline V CDR1 and CDR2: MGHRA, YSYEKL. The CDR3 is CASRTESFPKYGYTF. The CDR3 DNA reads as TGCGCCAGCAGAACAGAGTCTTTCCCTAAATATGGCTACACCTTC.

There are many counts of this clonotype. The chain is built from TRBV28 and TRBJ1-3, with 8 bases aligning to TRBD1. In germline, CDR1 is MDHEN, CDR2 SYDVKM. The CDR3 is made up of 17 amino acids. V lost 7 bases and J lost 3; bases outside the gene matches: 14. CDR3 loop: CASKRSGQGRIGNTIYF. DNA for the CDR3: TGTGCCAGCAAACGGTCCGGACAGGGACGGATTGGAAACACCATATATTTT.

Remarks on this clonotype: As the CDR3 is not closed by the conserved phenylalanine or tryptophan, this likely results from a read error. V gene TRBV19 combines with J gene TRBJ1-1; a possible D gene is TRBD1 (5 bases). Per the germline V gene, CDR1 is LNHDA and CDR2 is SQIVND (reference sequence). This CDR3 region has 16 residues. CDR3 sequence reads: CTSSVRDASMNTEAFL. CDR3 nucleotides: TGTACCAGTAGTGTTCGGGACGCCTCCATGAACACTGAAGCTTTCCTT.

About this clonotype: Given a much more abundant clone one base away, this may be a read error. The chain is built from TRBV12-5 and TRBJ2-2; D is uncertain. This CDR3 has 13 amino acids. Germline V gene sequence: CDR1 LGHNT, CDR2 FRNRAP. V lost 1 base and J 7 bases, leaving 7 bases between the germline ends. The CDR3 sequence is CASGLGSIGELFF. Written as DNA, the CDR3 is TGTGCTAGTGGTTTGGGCAGCATCGGGGAGCTGTTTTTT. The full variable domain, with the rest looked up from reference TRBV12-5 and TRBJ2-2, is DARVTQTPRHKVTEMGQEVTMRCQPILGHNTVFWYRQTMMQGLELLAYFRNRAPLDDSGMPKDRFSAEMPDATLATLKIQPSEPRDSAVYFCASGLGSIGELFFGEGSRLTVL.

This clonotype was recorded once. The rearrangement joins TRBV6-1 to TRBJ2-1; 7 positions match TRBD1. Germline V gives CDR1 MNHNS, CDR2 SASEGT. There are 17 residues in the CDR3. V lost 5 bases to trimming and J lost 2 bases; unmatched junction nucleotides: 12. In DNA, the CDR3 is TGTGCCAGCAGTACCCACCGGCAGGGACAGACCTACAATGAGCAGTTCTTC. This sequence encodes CASSTHRQGQTYNEQFF.

Note on this clonotype: A clone one base away is much larger, so this may be a read error. The CDR3 DNA reads as TGTGCCATCAGAGCGACAGACAATGAGCAGTCCTTC. Translation: CAIRATDNEQSF. The chain employs TRBV10-3 and TRBJ2-1; possibly TRBD1 for D (5 bases). CDR3 length equals 12 residues. Germline CDR1 ENHRY, CDR2 SYGVKD.

Concerning this clonotype: The conserved phenylalanine or tryptophan is not found at the CDR3 terminus, so this likely reflects a read error. The chain has TRBV29-1 and TRBJ1-5; D is unresolved. Trimming took off 8 bases at V and 3 bases at J, with 14 bases between the two ends. This CDR3 is 13 amino acids long. Germline CDR1 is SQVTM and CDR2 is ANQGSEA. The CDR3 here is CSIGETSNQPQHL. The CDR3 DNA sequence: TGCAGCATTGGGGAGACCTCCAATCAGCCCCAGCATCTT.

In the case of this clonotype: An end of the junction does not agree with germline; a read error may underlie this. V and J are TRBV11-2 and TRBJ2-5; 8 nucleotides agree with TRBD1. Germline CDR1 SGHAT, CDR2 FQNNGV. The CDR3 totals 17 residues. The CDR3 DNA follows: TGTGCCAGCAGCCTGGGGACAGGCGGATCAGGAGGAGAGACCCAGCACTTC. Protein product: CASSLGTGGSGGETQHF.

This rearrangement joins TRBV11-2 to TRBJ1-1; D call uncertain. The CDR3 has 13 residues. The germline CDR1 and CDR2 sequences are SGHAT and FQNNGV. The V gene lost 6 bases and the J gene lost 8 bases, with 16 bases spanning the gap. The CDR3 is CASSRELRQEAFF. The CDR3 DNA is TGTGCCAGCAGTCGAGAGTTGAGGCAGGAAGCTTTCTTT.